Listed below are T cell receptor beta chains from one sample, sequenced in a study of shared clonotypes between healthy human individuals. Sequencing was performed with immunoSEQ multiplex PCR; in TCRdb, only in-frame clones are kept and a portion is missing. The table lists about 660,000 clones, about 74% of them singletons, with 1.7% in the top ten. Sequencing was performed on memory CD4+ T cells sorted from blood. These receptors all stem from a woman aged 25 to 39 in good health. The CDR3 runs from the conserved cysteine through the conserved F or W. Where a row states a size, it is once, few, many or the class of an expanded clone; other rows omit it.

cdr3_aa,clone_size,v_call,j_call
CASSPQGQGNTEAFF,NA,TRBV27,TRBJ1-1
CASSELLYGYTF,NA,TRBV2,TRBJ1-2
CASSSSRDLSYNEQFF,NA,TRBV5-1,TRBJ2-1
CASSFGQRDTEAFF,NA,TRBV7-2,TRBJ1-1
CASSLSRGLITDTQYF,NA,TRBV27,TRBJ2-3
CASSGSGGYNEQFF,few,TRBV5-1,TRBJ2-1
CASSEGSYGRHLEQYF,NA,TRBV10-2,TRBJ2-7
CASSLDGSGTEAFF,NA,TRBV7-8,TRBJ1-1
CASSWDRRETQYF,NA,TRBV6-5,TRBJ2-5
CASSEGTRETQYF,NA,TRBV6-1,TRBJ2-5
CASTPGGPGGNQPQHF,NA,TRBV19,TRBJ1-5
CASRGTVNTEAFF,NA,TRBV2,TRBJ1-1
CASSHSSSGYEQYF,NA,TRBV5-1,TRBJ2-7
CASSLTARGLTEAFF,NA,TRBV11-2,TRBJ1-1
CASSYGLAGITDTQYF,NA,TRBV7-9,TRBJ2-3
CASSPNSGTVNEKLFF,NA,TRBV19,TRBJ1-4
CASSSSWEGGYAFF,NA,TRBV28,TRBJ1-1